This entry is about one T cell receptor beta chain. The antigen is unknown. The data were taken from a study of vaccination and CD4 T cells after COVID-19. Treatment noted: approximately nine-day PBMC culture with coronavirus spike peptide pools or control peptides (ViraFEST assay). It was before the COVID-19 pandemic (2011-2018) that the unexposed donor's CD4+ T cells were collected. ViraFEST used peptide pools to expand antigen-specific T cells before TCR sequencing. The Oncomine TCR Beta short-read assay sequenced DNA from cultured CD4+ T cells. TCRdb independently ran MiXCR on the PCR reads; one entry per CDR3 protein. Here the sample spans thousands of distinct CDR3 sequences, roughly 60% being singletons. The ends lost 2 bases at V and 4 bases at J; junction bases unmatched: 1. Germline values: CDR1 MNHEY, CDR2 SVGAGI. The CDR3 runs 15 residues. General observations from the study: The rise in median SARS-CoV-2-reactive clonotypes, from roughly 22 to 38, was not significant.

The material sequenced was CD4+ T cells from blood, cultured in vitro. V usage is TRBV6-5 and J usage is TRBJ2-1, with 11 bases fitting TRBD2. The TCR sequence derives from a human donor in good health. DNA for the CDR3: TGTGCCAGCAGTTACAGGACTAGCGGGTACAATGAGCAGTTCTTC. It translates to CASSYRTSGYNEQFF.